These T cell receptor beta chains were read from a single sample in a study of blood T cell repertoires in COVID-19. Profiling relied on immunoSEQ multiplex PCR, and the TCRdb table lists in-frame clones only, not all of them. The sample has some 70,000 clones; 87% are singletons. Sequencing was done on a sample of peripheral blood. These receptors all come from a man aged 50 or older with active COVID-19. Both conserved end residues are trimmed from each CDR3.

V,J,CDR3
TRBV7-2,TRBJ2-7,ASSWRDRANEQY
TRBV3-1/TRBV3-2,TRBJ1-4,ASSLGTGWGTNEKLF
TRBV6-5,TRBJ1-3,ASSYSRTGSNTIY
TRBV27,TRBJ1-5,ASSFRGGSSSNQPQH
TRBV24-1,TRBJ2-7,ATSPGQGNYEQY
TRBV7-9,TRBJ2-7,ASSLPGQGTEQY
TRBV10-2,TRBJ2-3,ASSDPGTYTQY
TRBV6-2/TRBV6-3,TRBJ2-5,ASSRQGQETQY
TRBV4-1,TRBJ2-2,ASSQSPGQGNTGELF
TRBV10-3,TRBJ1-2,AISDPGFGYT
TRBV6-4,TRBJ2-3,ASSEGLEGDTQY
TRBV7-9,TRBJ1-1,ASSFLAGGRAEAF
TRBV6-5,TRBJ1-4,ASTAVTNEKLF
TRBV27,TRBJ1-1,ASSSPRGGRAYPTEAF
TRBV7-2,TRBJ1-2,ASSLGGSDYGYT
TRBV2,TRBJ2-7,ASSEGTTSSYEQY
TRBV6-4,TRBJ2-1,ASSDIAGGRNEQF
TRBV19,TRBJ2-1,ASSIAQNNEQF
TRBV6-2/TRBV6-3,TRBJ1-2,ASSYVRTGGNYGYT
TRBV12-5,TRBJ1-1,ASGSNLRGTEAF
TRBV28,TRBJ2-5,ASSLWLAGGPKTQY
TRBV6-6,TRBJ2-7,ASSYPGYEQY
TRBV4-1,TRBJ2-7,ASSQDGSGSASYEQY
TRBV4-2,TRBJ2-3,ASSQDGTGGPSNTQY
TRBV5-6,TRBJ2-1,ASSFSPGLGVFNEQF
TRBV7-2,TRBJ1-2,ASSINRGSGYT
TRBV27,TRBJ2-5,ASSLLPRGETQY
TRBV5-1,TRBJ1-1,ASSHGQGGNTEAF
TRBV19,TRBJ1-5,ASSTTNQGNQPQH
TRBV19,TRBJ2-2,ASSTTSGPNTGELF
TRBV5-4,TRBJ2-3,ASSFRVSGMGTDTQY
TRBV28,TRBJ2-7,ASSSGTGYEQY
TRBV5-5,TRBJ1-1,ASSLAGELTEAF
TRBV5-6,TRBJ1-5,ASSLGQAGQPQH
TRBV14,TRBJ2-7,ASSPLDGSGYSYEQY
TRBV5-1,TRBJ2-5,ASSLAFTGETQY
TRBV28,TRBJ1-2,ASAGPNYGYT
TRBV3-1/TRBV3-2,TRBJ1-1,ASSPMDRLNTEAF
TRBV5-6,TRBJ1-1,ASSFSAGEATEAF
TRBV5-4,TRBJ1-4,ASSARTDEKLF
TRBV6-1,TRBJ1-1,ASSGREGQGGGIEAF
TRBV7-9,TRBJ2-7,ASSFPGQGYEQY
TRBV3-1/TRBV3-2,TRBJ1-1,ASSRTEGNTEAF
TRBV5-1,TRBJ2-7,ASSYHSNWLQGNTYEQY
TRBV6-5,TRBJ2-1,ASSKDNPSYNEQF
TRBV29-1,TRBJ2-7,SVAFGQGLGTYEQY
TRBV18,TRBJ2-4,ASSPDRQVNIQY
TRBV6-5,TRBJ1-1,ASSIDSGDTEAF
TRBV7-9,TRBJ1-6,ASSFAPAGSPLH
TRBV7-2,TRBJ2-1,ASSPNSGPYNEQF
TRBV5-1,TRBJ2-3,ASSLKASGRGGPDTQY
TRBV5-4,TRBJ1-1,ASRVVGQGGTEAF
TRBV3-1/TRBV3-2,TRBJ2-4,ASSQGGLQGNIQY
TRBV28,TRBJ1-1,ASSHNRETEAF
TRBV4-3,TRBJ2-7,ASSQDPGTYEQY
TRBV5-8,TRBJ1-2,ASSWDKPGYT
TRBV4-2,TRBJ2-1,ASSPRAGGRGDEQF
TRBV4-1,TRBJ2-2,ASRQRDTGELF
TRBV27,TRBJ1-1,ASYDRYTEAF